Detailed here is one TCR beta chain. The antigen is undetermined. V was pared by 0 bases and J by 8 bases, with 19 bases between. From germline, CDR1 is LGHNT and CDR2 FRNRAP. The CDR3 contains 16 residues. The data derive from a study of monozygotic twins with cystic fibrosis. Notes on the study in general: Low clonality (median around 0.0095) suggested a mostly naive repertoire. V usage most resembled the co-twin in 13 of 16 pairs.

Generated by immunoSEQ multiplex PCR, the TCRdb table keeps only in-frame clones and is missing some. Of just over 35,000 clones listed, under 95% are singletons. This clonotype originated in a boy aged 2-9 years with cystic fibrosis. Sequenced: blood. V is TRBV12-5 and J is TRBJ1-2; no definite D call. For the CDR3, the DNA is TGTGCTAGTGGTTTGGTTACCACGGGCGGGAAGAGGGGCTACACCTTC. It specifies CASGLVTTGGKRGYTF.